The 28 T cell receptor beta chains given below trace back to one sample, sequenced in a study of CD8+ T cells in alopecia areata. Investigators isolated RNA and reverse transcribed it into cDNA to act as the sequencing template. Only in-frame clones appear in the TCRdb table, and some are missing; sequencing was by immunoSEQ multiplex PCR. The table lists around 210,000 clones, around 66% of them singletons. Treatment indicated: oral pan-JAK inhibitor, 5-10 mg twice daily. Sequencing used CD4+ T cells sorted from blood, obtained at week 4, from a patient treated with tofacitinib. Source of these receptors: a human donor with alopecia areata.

CDR3 region: CASSAAFHEQFF. The CDR3 DNA follows: TGTGCCAGCAGCGCCGCCTTCCATGAGCAGTTCTTC. V gene TRBV9 combines with J gene TRBJ2-1; D not resolved. CDR1 and CDR2 from the germline V gene are SGDLS and YYNGEE. Trimming took off 3 bases at V and 8 bases at J, with 9 bases between the two ends. The CDR3 runs to 12 residues.

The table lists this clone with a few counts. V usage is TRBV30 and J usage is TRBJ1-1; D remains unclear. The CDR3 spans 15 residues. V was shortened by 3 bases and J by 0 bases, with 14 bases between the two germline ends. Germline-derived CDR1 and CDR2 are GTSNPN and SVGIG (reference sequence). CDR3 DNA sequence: TGTGCCTGGAGCGCTTTAGGATCGGTGAACACTGAAGCTTTCTTT. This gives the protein CAWSALGSVNTEAFF.

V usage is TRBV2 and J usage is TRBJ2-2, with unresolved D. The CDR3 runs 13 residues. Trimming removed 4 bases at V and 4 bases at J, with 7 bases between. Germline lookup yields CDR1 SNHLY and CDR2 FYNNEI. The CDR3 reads CASSAAPTGELFF. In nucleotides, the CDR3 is TGTGCCAGCAGTGCGGCTCCCACCGGGGAGCTGTTTTTT. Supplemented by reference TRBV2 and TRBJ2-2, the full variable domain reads EPEVTQTPSHQVTQMGQEVILRCVPISNHLYFYWYRQILGQKVEFLVSFYNNEISEKSEIFDDQFSVERPDGSNFTLKIRSTKLEDSAMYFCASSAAPTGELFFGEGSRLTVL.

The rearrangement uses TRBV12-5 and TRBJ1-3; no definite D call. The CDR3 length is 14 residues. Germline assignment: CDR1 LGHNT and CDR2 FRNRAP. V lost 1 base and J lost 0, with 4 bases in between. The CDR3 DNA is TGTGCTAGTGGTTTGGGATACTCTGGAAACACCATATATTTT. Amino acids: CASGLGYSGNTIYF.

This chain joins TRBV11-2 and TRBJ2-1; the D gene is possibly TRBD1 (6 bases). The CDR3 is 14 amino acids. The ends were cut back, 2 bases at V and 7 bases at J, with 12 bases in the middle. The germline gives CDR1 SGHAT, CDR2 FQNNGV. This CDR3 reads CASSLRRGINEQFF. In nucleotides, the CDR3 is TGTGCCAGCAGCTTACGCAGGGGCATTAATGAGCAGTTCTTC.

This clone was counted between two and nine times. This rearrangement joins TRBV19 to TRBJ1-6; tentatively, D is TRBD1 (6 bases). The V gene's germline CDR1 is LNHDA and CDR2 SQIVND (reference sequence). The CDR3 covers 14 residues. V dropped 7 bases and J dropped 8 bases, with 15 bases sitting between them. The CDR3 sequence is CASKGNRVDSPLHF. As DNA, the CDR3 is TGTGCCAGTAAGGGAAACAGGGTAGATTCACCCCTCCACTTT.

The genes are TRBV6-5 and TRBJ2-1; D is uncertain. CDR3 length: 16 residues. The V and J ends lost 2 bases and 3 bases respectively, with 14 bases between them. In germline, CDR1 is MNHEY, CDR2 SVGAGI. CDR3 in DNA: TGTGCCAGCAGTTACCAAGGACCTACTCTCTACAATGAGCAGTTCTTC. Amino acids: CASSYQGPTLYNEQFF.

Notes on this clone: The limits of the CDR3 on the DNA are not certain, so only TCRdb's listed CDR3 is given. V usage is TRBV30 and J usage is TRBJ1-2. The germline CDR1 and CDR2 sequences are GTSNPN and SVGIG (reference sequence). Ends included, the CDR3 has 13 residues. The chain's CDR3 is CAWRVGGGAKDTF.

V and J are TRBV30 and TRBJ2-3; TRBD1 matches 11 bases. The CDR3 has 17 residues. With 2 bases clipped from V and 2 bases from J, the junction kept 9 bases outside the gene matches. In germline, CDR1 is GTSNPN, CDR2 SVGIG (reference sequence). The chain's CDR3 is CAWSRPLGQGDTDTQYF. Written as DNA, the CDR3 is TGTGCCTGGAGTCGTCCCCTGGGACAGGGGGACACAGATACGCAGTATTTT.

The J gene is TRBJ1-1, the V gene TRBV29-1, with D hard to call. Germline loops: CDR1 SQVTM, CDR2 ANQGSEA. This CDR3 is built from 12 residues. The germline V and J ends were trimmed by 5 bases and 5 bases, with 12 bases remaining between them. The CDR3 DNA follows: TGCAGCGTTAAGAGATCGGATACTGAAGCTTTCTTT. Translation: CSVKRSDTEAFF.

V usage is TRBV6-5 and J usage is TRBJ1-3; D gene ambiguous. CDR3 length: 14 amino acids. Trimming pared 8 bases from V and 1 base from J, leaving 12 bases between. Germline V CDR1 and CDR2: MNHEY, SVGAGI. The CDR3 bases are TGTGCCAGCCGTGGGGAGTTTTCTGGAAACACCATATATTTT. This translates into CASRGEFSGNTIYF.

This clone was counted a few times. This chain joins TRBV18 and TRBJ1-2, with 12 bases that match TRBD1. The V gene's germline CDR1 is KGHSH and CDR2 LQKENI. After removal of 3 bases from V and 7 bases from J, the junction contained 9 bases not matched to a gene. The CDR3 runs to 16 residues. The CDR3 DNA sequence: TGTGCCAGCTCACCGACTCCGGGACAGGGGGCAAGTGGCTACACCTTC. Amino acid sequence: CASSPTPGQGASGYTF.

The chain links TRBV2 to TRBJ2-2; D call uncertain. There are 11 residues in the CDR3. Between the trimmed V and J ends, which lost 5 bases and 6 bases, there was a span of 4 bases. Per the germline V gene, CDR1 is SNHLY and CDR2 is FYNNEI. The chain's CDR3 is CASSYAGELFF. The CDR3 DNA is TGTGCCAGCAGTTATGCCGGGGAGCTGTTTTTT.

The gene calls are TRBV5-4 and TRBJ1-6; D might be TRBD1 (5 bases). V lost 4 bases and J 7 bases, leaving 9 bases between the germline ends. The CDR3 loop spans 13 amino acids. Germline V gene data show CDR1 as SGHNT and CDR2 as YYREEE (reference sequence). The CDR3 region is CASSPRVNSPLHF. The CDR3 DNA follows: TGTGCCAGCAGCCCCAGGGTAAATTCACCCCTCCACTTT.

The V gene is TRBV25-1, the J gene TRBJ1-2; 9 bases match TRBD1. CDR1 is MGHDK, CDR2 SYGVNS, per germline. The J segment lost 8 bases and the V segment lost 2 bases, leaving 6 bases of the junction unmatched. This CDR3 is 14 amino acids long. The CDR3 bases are TGTGCCAGCAGTGAAGGCCGGACAGGGGAGGGCTACACCTTC. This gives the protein CASSEGRTGEGYTF.

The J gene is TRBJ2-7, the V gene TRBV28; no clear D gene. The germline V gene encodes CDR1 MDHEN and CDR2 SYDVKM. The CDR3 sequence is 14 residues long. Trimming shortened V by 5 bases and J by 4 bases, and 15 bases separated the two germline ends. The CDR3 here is CASSSPASVYEQYF. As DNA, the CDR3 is TGTGCCAGCAGTAGCCCCGCCTCCGTTTACGAGCAGTACTTC.

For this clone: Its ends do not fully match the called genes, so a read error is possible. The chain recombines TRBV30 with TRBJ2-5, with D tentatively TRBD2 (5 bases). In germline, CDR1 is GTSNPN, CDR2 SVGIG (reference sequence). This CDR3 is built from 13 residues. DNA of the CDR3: TGTGCCTGGAGTCGGCAGCGGAGAGAGGCCCAGTACTTC. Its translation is CAWSRQRREAQYF.

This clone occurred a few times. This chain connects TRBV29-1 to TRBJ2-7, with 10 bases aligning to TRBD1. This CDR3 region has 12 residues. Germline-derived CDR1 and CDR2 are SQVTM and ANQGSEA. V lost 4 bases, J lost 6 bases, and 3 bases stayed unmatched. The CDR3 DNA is TGCAGCGTTGGGACAGGGGGGGCCGAGCAGTACTTC. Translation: CSVGTGGAEQYF.

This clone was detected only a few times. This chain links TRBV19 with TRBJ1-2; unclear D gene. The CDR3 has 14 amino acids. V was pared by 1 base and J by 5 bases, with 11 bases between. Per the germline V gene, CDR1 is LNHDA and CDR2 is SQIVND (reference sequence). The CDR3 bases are TGTGCCAGTAGTATAGTAGGAGGATCGTATGGCTACACCTTC. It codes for CASSIVGGSYGYTF.

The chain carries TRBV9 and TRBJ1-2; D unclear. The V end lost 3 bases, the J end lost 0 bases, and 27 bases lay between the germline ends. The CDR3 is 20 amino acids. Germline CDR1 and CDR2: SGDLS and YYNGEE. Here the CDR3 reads CASSASSVLVRLRSNYGYTF. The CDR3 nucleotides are TGTGCCAGCAGCGCCTCCTCTGTGCTCGTTAGGCTGAGGTCTAACTATGGCTACACCTTC.

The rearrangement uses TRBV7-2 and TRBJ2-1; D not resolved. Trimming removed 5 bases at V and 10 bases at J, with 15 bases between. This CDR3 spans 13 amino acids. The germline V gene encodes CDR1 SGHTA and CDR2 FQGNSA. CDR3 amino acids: CASSLQPPREQFF. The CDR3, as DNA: TGTGCCAGCAGCCTCCAACCCCCTCGGGAGCAGTTCTTC.

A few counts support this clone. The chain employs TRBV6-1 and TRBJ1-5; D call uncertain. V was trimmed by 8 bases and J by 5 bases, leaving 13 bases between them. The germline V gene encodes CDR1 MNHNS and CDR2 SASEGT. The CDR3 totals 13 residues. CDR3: CASGVSRDQPQHF. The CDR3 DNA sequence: TGTGCCAGCGGAGTTTCGCGGGATCAGCCCCAGCATTTT.

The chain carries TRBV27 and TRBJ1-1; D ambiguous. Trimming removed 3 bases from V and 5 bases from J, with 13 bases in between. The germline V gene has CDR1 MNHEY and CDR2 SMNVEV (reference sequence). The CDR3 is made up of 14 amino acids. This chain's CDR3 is CASSLGRPKTEAFF. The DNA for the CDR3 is TGTGCCAGCAGTTTGGGCAGACCGAAGACTGAAGCTTTCTTT.

CDR3 nucleotides: TGCGCCAGCAGCCCGGGACAGTCTAATCAGCCCCAGCATTTT. It encodes CASSPGQSNQPQHF. The V call is TRBV5-1, the J call TRBJ1-5; 7 positions match TRBD1. V lost 4 bases and J lost 4; bases outside the gene matches: 5. This CDR3 is built from 14 residues. Germline V gene sequence: CDR1 SGHRS, CDR2 YFSETQ.

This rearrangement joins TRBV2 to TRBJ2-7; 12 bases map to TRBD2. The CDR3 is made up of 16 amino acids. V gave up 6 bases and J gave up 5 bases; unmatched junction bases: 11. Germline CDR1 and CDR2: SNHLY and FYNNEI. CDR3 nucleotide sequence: TGTGCCAGCAGGTCCCCTAGCGGGGGGGCCTCAGACGAGCAGTACTTC. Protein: CASRSPSGGASDEQYF. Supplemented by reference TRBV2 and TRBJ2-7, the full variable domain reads EPEVTQTPSHQVTQMGQEVILRCVPISNHLYFYWYRQILGQKVEFLVSFYNNEISEKSEIFDDQFSVERPDGSNFTLKIRSTKLEDSAMYFCASRSPSGGASDEQYFGPGTRLTVT.

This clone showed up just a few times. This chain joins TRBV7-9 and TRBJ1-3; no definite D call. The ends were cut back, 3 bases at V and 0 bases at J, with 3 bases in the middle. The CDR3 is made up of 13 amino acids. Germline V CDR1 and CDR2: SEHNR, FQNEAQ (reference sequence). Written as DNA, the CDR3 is TGTGCCAGCAGCTTCACCTCTGGAAACACCATATATTTT. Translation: CASSFTSGNTIYF.

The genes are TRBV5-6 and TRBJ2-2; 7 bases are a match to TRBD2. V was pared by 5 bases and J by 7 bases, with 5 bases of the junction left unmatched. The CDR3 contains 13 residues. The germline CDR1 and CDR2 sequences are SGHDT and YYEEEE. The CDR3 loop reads CASSREAIGELFF. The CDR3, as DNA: TGTGCCAGCAGTCGGGAGGCCATCGGGGAGCTGTTTTTT.

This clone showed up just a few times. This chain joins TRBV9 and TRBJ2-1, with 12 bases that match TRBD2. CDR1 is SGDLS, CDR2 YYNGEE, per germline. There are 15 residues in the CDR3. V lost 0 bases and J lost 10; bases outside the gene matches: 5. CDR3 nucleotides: TGTGCCAGCAGCGTAGCTAGCGGGGGGGCACGGGAGCAGTTCTTC. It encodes CASSVASGGAREQFF.